This T cell receptor beta chain was recovered during a study of metastatic and nonmetastatic thyroid tumors. Study summary: Samples came from malignant and benign thyroid patients, and repertoires were compared across blood and tumor or nodule tissue.

From the PCR reads, TCRdb re-called clones with MiXCR. The sample includes about 26,000 clones, 15% of them seen just once. All patients were treatment-naive before thyroid surgery. This CDR3 region has 16 residues. The V gene's germline CDR1 is ENHRY and CDR2 SYGVKD. This clone was seen at least ten times. What it binds is not known. Relative to the germline gene, one junction end is altered; a read error may explain this. The same CDR3 is also encoded by other DNA sequences in this sample. Regarding the study as a whole: Reportedly, malignant thyroid tumors had significantly higher TCR beta diversity than benign nodules, in blood and tumor.

This TCR derives from a female donor with papillary thyroid cancer or a benign thyroid nodule (not recorded which). Some clones in this sample may be carry-over from other donors' samples. The sequenced material came from blood. The chain links TRBV10-3 to TRBJ1-1, with 9 bases fitting TRBD1. The CDR3 DNA reads as TGTGCCATCAGTGCTACGACAGGGGGGCAGAACACTGAAGCTTTTTTT. Amino acid sequence: CAISATTGGQNTEAFF.